This is a list of T cell receptor beta chains from one sample in a study of shared clonotypes between healthy human individuals. The assay was immunoSEQ multiplex PCR, and TCRdb's table has in-frame clones only and misses some. The sample carries approximately 2.1 million clones, 80% to 95% recorded once. Source material: naive CD4+ T cells from PBMCs. The receptors shown here come from a man between 18 and 35 years old in good health. Some clones in this sample may be carry-over from other donors' samples. CDR3s include the opening cysteine and the closing phenylalanine or tryptophan. The D gene is left open where the match is weak. Part of the rows lack a size; the others show once, few, many or a class for expanded clones.

.,TRBJ2-5,TRBV11-2,.,TGTGCCAGCGCACGAGACCTCCAAGAGACCCAGTACTTC,CASARDLQETQYF
.,TRBJ1-2,TRBV2,.,TGTGCCAGCAGGAGCTCATATACTAACTATGGCTACACCTTC,CASRSSYTNYGYTF
TRBD1,TRBJ2-7,TRBV5-6,.,TGTGCCAGCAGCCGCGTACAGACAGGGGCCTACGAGCAGTACTTC,CASSRVQTGAYEQYF
.,TRBJ2-1,TRBV9,.,TGTGCCAGCAGCGCGAACGGTGGGCGGGGCTCCTACAATGAGCAGTTCTTC,CASSANGGRGSYNEQFF
TRBD1,TRBJ2-4,TRBV5-4,.,TGTGCCAGCAGCCCCCGCGCGGGACAGGGGAGGAACATTCAGTACTTC,CASSPRAGQGRNIQYF
.,TRBJ1-1,TRBV15,.,TGTGCCACCAGCCTCCGAGGGGGTCTTAACGAAGCTTTCTTT,CATSLRGGLNEAFF
TRBD1,TRBJ2-2,TRBV7-9,.,TGTGCCAGCAGCTTCCGGGACAGGGGTGGCACCGGGGAGCTGTTTTTT,CASSFRDRGGTGELFF
.,TRBJ2-7,TRBV18,once,TGTGCCAGCTCACCCCCACCCTACGAGCAGTACTTC,CASSPPPYEQYF
.,TRBJ1-1,TRBV27,.,TGTGCCAGCAGCTCCGGTGAGAACACTGAAGCTTTCTTT,CASSSGENTEAFF
.,TRBJ2-7,TRBV2,.,TGTGCCAGCAGTGAAGACAGGGTGTACGAGCAGTACTTC,CASSEDRVYEQYF
.,TRBJ1-5,TRBV2,few,TGTGCCAGCAGTGAAGCAAGAGATCAGCCCCAGCATTTT,CASSEARDQPQHF
.,TRBJ1-1,TRBV5-1,.,TGCGCCAGCAGCTTGGTCGTTCCGAGGGGACAAACGAACACTGAAGCTTTCTTT,CASSLVVPRGQTNTEAFF
TRBD1,TRBJ2-5,TRBV11-2,.,TGTGCCAGCAGCTTAGGGGCTCTAACAGGGGGGCAAGAGACCCAGTACTTC,CASSLGALTGGQETQYF
.,TRBJ2-3,TRBV18,.,TGTGCCAGCTCATCCCTCCTAGGCCCATCCATCACAGATACGCAGTATTTT,CASSSLLGPSITDTQYF
.,TRBJ1-3,TRBV5-8,.,TGTGCCAGCAGCCAGGCGGGGTACTCTGGAAACACCATATATTTT,CASSQAGYSGNTIYF
.,TRBJ2-2,TRBV6-4,.,TGTGCCAGCAGTGATAAAGGGGGAGTATCTAACGGGGAGCTGTTTTTT,CASSDKGGVSNGELFF
.,TRBJ1-2,TRBV7-6,.,TGTGCCAGCAGCTTAGGCAGGTCCTATGGCTACACCTTC,CASSLGRSYGYTF
TRBD1,TRBJ1-4,TRBV28,.,TGTGCCAGCAGTCGGACAGGGGCAACTAATGAAAAACTGTTTTTT,CASSRTGATNEKLFF
TRBD2,TRBJ2-5,TRBV5-4,few,TGTGCCAGCAGCCCTGGGACTAGCGCCCAAGAGACCCAGTACTTC,CASSPGTSAQETQYF
.,TRBJ2-5,TRBV29-1,.,TGCAGCGTTGAAGCGGGAGTAAGGCAAGAGACCCAGTACTTC,CSVEAGVRQETQYF
.,TRBJ2-3,TRBV7-9,.,TGTGCCAGCAGCTTCCGAGATACGCAGTATTTT,CASSFRDTQYF
TRBD2,TRBJ2-1,TRBV5-1,.,TGCGCCAGCAGCTTGGAGGTAGCGGGTGACAATGAGCAGTTCTTC,CASSLEVAGDNEQFF
.,TRBJ2-1,TRBV5-1,.,TGCGCCAGCAGCGCGGACACCAGCTCCTACAATGAGCAGTTCTTC,CASSADTSSYNEQFF
.,TRBJ2-7,TRBV28,.,TGTGCCAGCAGTTGGAGCCCAACGACCTACGAGCAGTACTTC,CASSWSPTTYEQYF
.,TRBJ1-2,TRBV28,.,TGTGCCAGCAGCGCCCTCGGTCTTAACTATGGCTACACCTTC,CASSALGLNYGYTF
.,TRBJ1-2,TRBV18,.,TGTGCCAGCTCACAGTACAACGGGGCTGACGGCTACACCTTC,CASSQYNGADGYTF
TRBD2,TRBJ2-1,TRBV2,.,TGTGCCAGCAGTGATTGGCGGGAGGGTCCTGGGCAGTTCTTC,CASSDWREGPGQFF
.,TRBJ1-2,TRBV5-6,.,TGTGCCAGCAGCTCAGTGTACTATGGCTACACCTTC,CASSSVYYGYTF
.,TRBJ2-7,TRBV15,.,TGTGCCACCAGCAGAGATCTTCAGGGGAGCGAGCAGTACTTC,CATSRDLQGSEQYF
.,TRBJ1-1,TRBV4-3,.,TGCGCCAGCAGCCAAGAGAGGAGGCTGAACACTGAAGCTTTCTTT,CASSQERRLNTEAFF
TRBD1,TRBJ2-3,TRBV6-4,few,TGTGCCAGCAGTGACGGGACAGGGGGCGATACGCAGTATTTT,CASSDGTGGDTQYF
.,TRBJ2-7,TRBV25-1,.,TGTGCCAGCAGTGTGGGGGTCTTCAGCGGAGGCGAGCAGTACTTC,CASSVGVFSGGEQYF
.,TRBJ2-7,TRBV27,.,TGTGCCAGCAGTTTATCGTTGGGCTGGGGGAGCACCCGCGAGCAGTACTTC,CASSLSLGWGSTREQYF
TRBD1,TRBJ1-1,TRBV28,.,TGTGCCAGCAGTTCAACCGACAGGGCTCAGAACACTGAAGCTTTCTTT,CASSSTDRAQNTEAFF
TRBD1,TRBJ2-7,TRBV19,.,TGTGCCAGTAGCCACAAACTTCCGGGACAGGAATCCTACGAGCAGTACTTC,CASSHKLPGQESYEQYF
.,TRBJ2-1,TRBV4-3,.,TGCGCCAGCAGCCAAGACCTTGACTGGAACAATGAGCAGTTCTTC,CASSQDLDWNNEQFF
TRBD2,TRBJ2-3,TRBV7-9,.,TGTGCCAGCAGCTTTAGACTAGCGGGAGCAGATACGCAGTATTTT,CASSFRLAGADTQYF
TRBD1,TRBJ1-1,TRBV10-1,few,TGCGCCACCTCGATCGGGACAGCTACTGAAGCTTTCTTT,CATSIGTATEAFF
.,TRBJ2-7,TRBV18,.,TGTGCCAGCTCACCAAACAGGGAAGACGAGCAGTACTTC,CASSPNREDEQYF
TRBD1,TRBJ1-2,TRBV6-1,.,TGTGCCAGCAGTGCTACCGGGACAGGGTTATTTGGCTACACCTTC,CASSATGTGLFGYTF
.,TRBJ1-2,TRBV7-2,once,TGTGCCAGCAGCTTAAATTGGCAGGATTATGGCTACACCTTC,CASSLNWQDYGYTF
TRBD1,TRBJ1-1,TRBV5-1,.,TGCGCCAGCACCCCTAAGGACAGGCAGAACACTGAAGCTTTCTTT,CASTPKDRQNTEAFF
TRBD2,TRBJ2-3,TRBV5-4,.,TGTGCCAGCAGCCCTCGGGGACTAGCGGGAGAGTCAGATACGCAGTATTTT,CASSPRGLAGESDTQYF
TRBD1,TRBJ2-1,TRBV4-2,.,TGTGCCAGCAGCCACCGGGACAGGGGTAGTAATGAGCAGTTCTTC,CASSHRDRGSNEQFF
.,TRBJ1-1,TRBV2,.,TGTGCCAGCAGCCCAGATGGTGGGGTGACTGAAGCTTTCTTT,CASSPDGGVTEAFF
.,TRBJ2-3,TRBV27,.,TGTGCCAGCAGTTTATCACCGGGACTGGTTAGCACAGATACGCAGTATTTT,CASSLSPGLVSTDTQYF
.,TRBJ1-2,TRBV2,.,TGTGCCAGCAGTAACAACAAGGGGACCCATGGCTACACCTTC,CASSNNKGTHGYTF
TRBD1,TRBJ2-1,TRBV28,.,TGTGCCAGCAGCCCGGACAGGGTCCCACAAGACAATGAGCAGTTCTTC,CASSPDRVPQDNEQFF
TRBD1,TRBJ1-3,TRBV7-3,.,TGTGCCAGCAGCCCCACAGGGGCTGGAAACACCATATATTTT,CASSPTGAGNTIYF
.,TRBJ1-2,TRBV28,.,TGTGCCAGCAGTCCTCCGTTGGTGGGAATGGGCTATGGCTACACCTTC,CASSPPLVGMGYGYTF
.,TRBJ2-1,TRBV6-5,.,TGTGCCAGCAGTGCGGTCCGGGAAAGGTACAATGAGCAGTTCTTC,CASSAVRERYNEQFF
TRBD2,TRBJ2-7,TRBV7-9,.,TGTGCCAGCAGCTTAGCCAGTAGAGCGGGATCTCGTAACGAGCAGTACTTC,CASSLASRAGSRNEQYF
.,TRBJ1-4,TRBV10-3,once,TGTGCCATCGGGCGCGAAGGGGCGAATGAAAAACTGTTTTTT,CAIGREGANEKLFF